A single sample is the source of the 3 T cell receptor beta chains below, sequenced in a study of blood T cell repertoires in COVID-19. Clones were sequenced by immunoSEQ multiplex PCR, and TCRdb holds only the in-frame ones, with some missing. Of approximately 170,000 clones in the sample, about 85% were seen once. The sequencing input was peripheral blood. Source of these receptors: a man older than 75 with COVID-19, enrolled during active disease.

The V gene is TRBV10-3, the J gene TRBJ1-5, with TRBD1 as a possible D gene (6 bases). CDR1 and CDR2 (germline): ENHRY, SYGVKD. Trimming pared 11 bases from V and 5 bases from J, leaving 16 bases between. The length of the CDR3 is 13 residues. CDR3 DNA: TGTGCCGTCAATCAGGACAGCGATCAGCCCCAGCATTTT. It yields the protein CAVNQDSDQPQHF.

A single count supports this clone. The chain employs TRBV7-9 and TRBJ2-7; D is perhaps TRBD1 (6 bases). Trimming left V 5 bases short and J 2 bases short, with 10 bases between. Germline CDR1 reads SEHNR; CDR2 reads FQNEAQ (reference sequence). The CDR3 runs 13 residues. CDR3 DNA: TGTGCCAGCAGCGAGTGGACAGCCTACGAGCAGTACTTC. This encodes CASSEWTAYEQYF.

V is TRBV4-2 and J is TRBJ1-3; the D gene is possibly TRBD1 (5 bases). V gave up 0 bases and J gave up 3 bases, with 6 bases separating them. The CDR3 runs to 14 residues. Germline CDR1 is LGHNA and CDR2 is YNFKEQ. DNA for the CDR3: TGTGCCAGCAGCCAAGAGCAGGGTGGAAACACCATATATTTT. Its translation is CASSQEQGGNTIYF.